A selection of T cell receptor beta chains follows, all from one sample in a study of CD8 T cells in ankylosing spondylitis. TCRdb re-called the 5' RACE reads through MiXCR, storing one row per CDR3 protein. The data show approximately 440,000 distinct CDR3 sequences, roughly 15% seen once. The sequenced sample was blood, either unsorted or a sorted T cell fraction (not recorded which). These receptors all stem from a male donor with ankylosing spondylitis. CDR3s include the opening cysteine and the closing phenylalanine or tryptophan. A D gene is named only where the DNA matches it firmly. Rows give clone size only sometimes, using once, few, many, or a class for an expanded clone.

D: .; J: TRBJ1-1; size: .; V: TRBV6-1; CDR3: CASSPGTSNTEAFF; DNA: TGTGCCAGCAGCCCTGGGACAAGCAACACTGAAGCTTTCTTT
D: TRBD1; J: TRBJ2-1; size: .; V: TRBV20-1; CDR3: CSASPRQGLDEQFF; DNA: TGCAGTGCTAGCCCGCGACAGGGGCTCGATGAGCAGTTCTTC
D: TRBD1; J: TRBJ2-7; size: many; V: TRBV4-1; CDR3: CASSQADRAMVEQYF; DNA: TGCGCCAGCAGCCAAGCTGACAGGGCCATGGTCGAGCAGTACTTC
D: .; J: TRBJ1-2; size: many; V: TRBV6-2/TRBV6-3; CDR3: CASTEGGHDYGYTF; DNA: TGTGCCAGCACCGAAGGGGGACACGACTATGGCTACACCTTC
D: TRBD2; J: TRBJ2-5; size: .; V: TRBV10-3; CDR3: CAIKAGGETQYF; DNA: TGTGCCATCAAGGCGGGGGGAGAGACCCAGTACTTC
D: TRBD2; J: TRBJ2-1; size: .; V: TRBV7-9; CDR3: CASSSGLVGEQFF; DNA: TGTGCCAGCAGCTCTGGACTAGTCGGTGAGCAGTTCTTC
D: TRBD2; J: TRBJ2-2; size: .; V: TRBV9; CDR3: CASSVSGGAAPGELFF; DNA: TGTGCCAGCAGCGTTAGCGGGGGGGCTGCCCCCGGGGAGCTGTTTTTT
D: .; J: TRBJ1-1; size: .; V: TRBV4-2; CDR3: CASSQKLNTEAFF; DNA: TGTGCCAGCAGCCAAAAGCTGAACACTGAAGCTTTCTTT
D: .; J: TRBJ2-3; size: .; V: TRBV20-1; CDR3: CSARERRANTDTQYF; DNA: TGCAGTGCTAGAGAACGCAGGGCCAACACAGATACGCAGTATTTT
D: .; J: TRBJ1-2; size: few; V: TRBV6-5; CDR3: CASSYRHEDYYGYTF; DNA: TGTGCCAGCAGTTACCGACACGAAGATTACTATGGCTACACCTTC
D: TRBD1; J: TRBJ1-5; size: few; V: TRBV20-1; CDR3: CSARDQGTGYSNQPQHF; DNA: TGCAGTGCTAGAGATCAAGGGACAGGGTATAGCAATCAGCCCCAGCATTTT
D: .; J: TRBJ2-7; size: .; V: TRBV5-1; CDR3: CASSFLDGYEQYF; DNA: TGCGCCAGCAGCTTCTTAGACGGGTACGAGCAGTACTTC
D: TRBD2; J: TRBJ2-5; size: few; V: TRBV20-1; CDR3: CSAYSSGAGSQETQYF; DNA: TGCAGTGCGTACTCTAGCGGGGCGGGGTCACAAGAGACCCAGTACTTC
D: TRBD1; J: TRBJ2-3; size: few; V: TRBV20-1; CDR3: CSAYPNRGKTDTQYF; DNA: TGCAGTGCCTACCCAAACAGGGGGAAGACAGATACGCAGTATTTT
D: .; J: TRBJ2-3; size: few; V: TRBV10-3; CDR3: CAISKDSTDTQYF; DNA: TGTGCCATCAGTAAGGACAGCACAGATACGCAGTATTTT
D: TRBD1; J: TRBJ2-7; size: .; V: TRBV7-6; CDR3: CASSYRGYEQYF; DNA: TGTGCCAGCAGCTACAGGGGTTACGAGCAGTACTTC
D: .; J: TRBJ2-2; size: few; V: TRBV4-1; CDR3: CASSQRPWTVNTGELFF; DNA: TGCGCCAGCAGCCAACGGCCCTGGACAGTGAACACCGGGGAGCTGTTTTTT
D: .; J: TRBJ2-5; size: .; V: TRBV10-3; CDR3: CATTVGSDETQYF; DNA: TGTGCCACCACGGTTGGGTCAGATGAGACCCAGTACTTC
D: .; J: TRBJ1-6; size: .; V: TRBV5-5; CDR3: CASSLVGAPLHF; DNA: TGTGCCAGCAGCTTGGTGGGAGCACCCCTCCACTTT